The next 25 T cell receptor beta chains were all read from a single sample in a study of blood T cells in healthy people across ages. Primers used in a second PCR of about 7 to 12 cycles were a sample-barcoded 5' primer and a J-beta primer mix. MiXCR was run by TCRdb on the 5' RACE reads, yielding one entry per CDR3 protein. The repertoire has about 1.8 million distinct CDR3 sequences, around 48% of them found once; the top ten carry over 2%. Specimen: blood. Receptors originate from a woman in her thirties or forties in good health.

The chain carries TRBV11-3 and TRBJ2-7, with 7 bases that match TRBD1. The J call may be faulty, since TRBJ2-5 better matches the DNA end. Germline CDR1 is SGHNT and CDR2 is YENEEA. The CDR3 has 15 amino acids. The CDR3 protein is CASSPTGDQGETQYF. The CDR3 nucleotides are TGTGCCAGCAGCCCTACAGGGGACCAGGGAGAGACCCAGTACTTC.

The gene calls are TRBV20-1 and TRBJ2-6; 7 nucleotides line up with TRBD1. V lost 5 bases, J lost 0 bases, and 16 bases stayed unmatched. The CDR3 contains 19 residues. The germline gives CDR1 DFQATT, CDR2 SNEGSKA (reference sequence). In nucleotides, the CDR3 is TGCAGTGCTGGGGCTATACTACGGGACAGAAACTCTGGGGCCAACGTCCTGACTTTC. This encodes CSAGAILRDRNSGANVLTF.

This clonotype was found a few times. This chain links TRBV7-2 with TRBJ2-1; 14 bases fit TRBD2. This CDR3 has 16 amino acids. CDR1 and CDR2 (germline): SGHTA, FQGNSA. Germline trimming cut 1 base from V and 7 bases from J; bases unmatched to any gene: 3. Here the CDR3 DNA reads TGTGCCAGCAGCTTAGTGAGGACTAGCGGGGGGAATGAGCAGTTCTTC. It is translated as CASSLVRTSGGNEQFF.

This chain connects TRBV20-1 to TRBJ2-5; D might be TRBD1 (6 bases). Trimming removed 5 bases at V and 1 base at J, with 20 bases between. Looked up from germline, CDR1 is DFQATT and CDR2 is SNEGSKA (reference sequence). This CDR3 has 16 amino acids. CDR3 sequence reads: CSAPDSHKRIQETQYF. The CDR3 DNA reads TGCAGTGCTCCGGACAGCCACAAACGCATCCAAGAGACCCAGTACTTC.

The rearrangement links TRBV3-1 to TRBJ2-2, with D perhaps matching TRBD2 (5 bases). CDR1 is LGHDT, CDR2 YNNKEL, per germline (reference sequence). V gave up 0 bases and J gave up 5 bases, with 7 bases separating them. The length of the CDR3 is 14 residues. The CDR3 here is CASSQDSGTGELFF. The CDR3 bases are TGTGCCAGCAGCCAAGATTCGGGAACCGGGGAGCTGTTTTTT. The complete variable domain, with remaining parts taken from reference TRBV3-1 and TRBJ2-2, reads DTAVSQTPKYLVTQMGNDKSIKCEQNLGHDTMYWYKQDSKKFLKIMFSYNNKELIINETVPNRFSPKSPDKAHLNLHINSLELGDSAVYFCASSQDSGTGELFFGEGSRLTVL.

This clonotype was found once. The chain joins TRBV6-2 or TRBV6-3 to TRBJ2-2; 8 nucleotides match TRBD2. The CDR3 is 15 amino acids. V lost 8 bases, J lost 4 bases, and 9 bases stayed unmatched. Per the germline V gene, CDR1 is MNHEY and CDR2 is SVGEGT. CDR3 loop: CASLSGGRGTGELFF. The CDR3 DNA reads as TGTGCCAGCCTGTCGGGGGGGCGCGGCACCGGGGAGCTGTTTTTT.

Of note for this clonotype: A single base separates this from a much larger clone, so it may be a read error. The V call is TRBV10-3, the J call TRBJ2-7, with unresolved D. The CDR3 contains 11 residues. CDR1 and CDR2 (germline): ENHRY, SYGVKD. CDR3 bases: TGTGCCGTCAGTGATAAGTACGAGCAGTACTTC. The encoded protein is CAVSDKYEQYF.

The chain links TRBV9 to TRBJ2-5; TRBD2 might be the D (6 bases). CDR3 length: 15 residues. V was pared by 7 bases and J by 4 bases, with 20 bases between. Looked up from germline, CDR1 is SGDLS and CDR2 is YYNGEE. The CDR3 nucleotides are TGTGCCAGCCGCTCCGGGCCCAGCGGGCCAGAGACCCAGTACTTC. Amino acid sequence: CASRSGPSGPETQYF.

The chain has TRBV7-2 and TRBJ1-5, with TRBD1 matching over 10 bases. Germline V gene sequence: CDR1 SGHTA, CDR2 FQGNSA. CDR3 length: 17 amino acids. The ends lost 4 bases at V and 1 base at J; junction bases unmatched: 7. The CDR3 here is CASSSVGTGVSNQPQHF. The CDR3 DNA reads as TGTGCCAGCAGCTCAGTTGGGACAGGGGTCAGCAATCAGCCCCAGCATTTT.

This clonotype was seen only a few times. The V gene is TRBV6-2 or TRBV6-3, the J gene TRBJ2-7; 11 nucleotides line up with TRBD1. There are 16 residues in the CDR3. From germline, CDR1 is MNHEY and CDR2 SVGEGT. V lost 0 bases to trimming and J lost 2 bases; unmatched junction nucleotides: 3. CDR3: CASSYSKGQGAYEQYF. The DNA of the CDR3 is TGTGCCAGCAGTTACTCGAAGGGACAGGGGGCCTACGAGCAGTACTTC.

The J gene is TRBJ1-2, the V gene TRBV27; perhaps TRBD1 as D (5 bases). V lost 5 bases to trimming and J lost 3 bases, with 16 bases between them. Germline V gives CDR1 MNHEY, CDR2 SMNVEV (reference sequence). This CDR3 spans 15 amino acids. This CDR3 is CASSPNVGVDYGYTF. CDR3 DNA: TGTGCCAGCAGTCCGAACGTAGGGGTGGACTATGGCTACACCTTC.

This rearrangement joins TRBV20-1 to TRBJ1-6; D gene uncertain. This CDR3 spans 12 amino acids. V shed 8 bases and J shed 8 bases, with 13 bases lying between them. Germline V gene lookup returns CDR1 DFQATT and CDR2 SNEGSKA (reference sequence). The CDR3 loop is CSTNVKDSPLHF. CDR3 sequence (DNA): TGCAGTACCAACGTCAAGGATTCACCCCTCCACTTT.

This chain links TRBV3-1 with TRBJ2-5; TRBD1 aligns across 8 bases. Germline assignment: CDR1 LGHDT and CDR2 YNNKEL (reference sequence). V was clipped by 0 bases and J by 4 bases; unmatched bases: 1. This CDR3 comprises 14 residues. DNA for the CDR3: TGTGCCAGCAGCCAAGATGACAGGGGAGAGACCCAGTACTTC. Translated: CASSQDDRGETQYF.

In its sample, this clonotype was seen once. The genes are TRBV9 and TRBJ2-3, with 9 bases lining up with TRBD2. V shed 3 bases, J shed 4 bases, and the junction held 9 bases outside the gene matches. CDR3 size: 16 residues. Per germline, CDR1 SGDLS and CDR2 YYNGEE. Here the CDR3 reads CASSEGGGGAADTQYF. In nucleotides, the CDR3 is TGTGCCAGCAGCGAAGGTGGCGGGGGGGCTGCAGATACGCAGTATTTT.

V usage is TRBV29-1 and J usage is TRBJ2-7; D tentatively reads TRBD1 or TRBD2 (6 bases each). CDR3 length: 13 residues. CDR1 is SQVTM and CDR2 is ANQGSEA in the germline V gene. Trimming shortened V by 3 bases and J by 6 bases, and 15 bases separated the two germline ends. CDR3 protein: CSVDEGGSGEQYF. For the CDR3, the DNA is TGCAGCGTTGATGAGGGGGGCTCGGGCGAGCAGTACTTC.

This clonotype was observed a handful of times. The chain uses TRBV6-1 and TRBJ1-2; 10 bases agree with TRBD1. J was trimmed by 5 bases and V by 1 base; bases with no gene match: 7. The CDR3 loop spans 16 amino acids. Germline assignment: CDR1 MNHNS and CDR2 SASEGT. The CDR3 region is CASSEEAGQGSYGYTF. The CDR3 coding sequence is TGTGCCAGCAGTGAAGAGGCGGGACAGGGGAGTTATGGCTACACCTTC.

This chain uses TRBV20-1 with TRBJ2-7, with D possibly TRBD1 on 5 matching bases. The assigned J gene may be wrong: the sequence end matches TRBJ2-5 better. Germline V gene sequence: CDR1 DFQATT, CDR2 SNEGSKA (reference sequence). The length of the CDR3 is 14 residues. The CDR3 reads CSARRGRVQETQYF. CDR3 DNA sequence: TGCAGTGCTAGACGAGGCAGGGTTCAAGAGACCCAGTACTTC.

This clonotype was counted at least ten times. This chain joins TRBV7-2 and TRBJ1-2, with a tentative D call TRBD1 (5 bases). The length of the CDR3 is 14 residues. CDR1 is SGHTA, CDR2 FQGNSA, per germline. The V end lost 5 bases, the J end lost 2 bases, and 12 bases lay between the germline ends. The CDR3 region is CASSLGGVNYGYTF. CDR3 DNA sequence: TGTGCCAGCAGCCTGGGGGGTGTGAACTATGGCTACACCTTC.

The chain employs TRBV12-3 or TRBV12-4 and TRBJ2-7, with 7 nucleotides matching TRBD2. This CDR3 comprises 15 residues. V dropped 2 bases and J dropped 3; count of bases not matched to a gene: 7. The CDR3 bases are TGTGCCAGCAGTTTATTGGGGAGGGTTCGCTACGAGCAGTACTTC. This sequence encodes CASSLLGRVRYEQYF.

DNA for the CDR3: TGCAGTGCTAAGGAGCACCGAAAGGGGACTACAACAGATACGCAGTATTTT. Translating it yields CSAKEHRKGTTTDTQYF. The V call is TRBV20-1, the J call TRBJ2-3, with TRBD2 matching 7 bases. Unmatched junction bases numbered 16, after V lost 4 bases and J lost 3 bases. The CDR3 totals 17 residues. Germline V CDR1 and CDR2: DFQATT, SNEGSKA (reference sequence).

The chain carries TRBV7-9 and TRBJ2-3; D not resolved. Germline V CDR1 and CDR2: SEHNR, FQNEAQ (reference sequence). The CDR3 is made up of 18 amino acids. V shed 2 bases and J shed 0 bases, with 18 bases lying between them. This CDR3 reads CASSLILPSTDSTDTQYF. The CDR3 coding sequence is TGTGCCAGCAGCTTAATCCTCCCATCGACGGACAGCACAGATACGCAGTATTTT.

J is TRBJ2-5 and V is TRBV7-2; D ambiguous. The J call may not be correct, given that the DNA end is closer to TRBJ2-4. The CDR3 covers 15 residues. Germline V lookup: CDR1 SGHTA, CDR2 FQGNSA. DNA of the CDR3: TGTGCCAGCAGCTTAGTTTCTAGGGCCGAAAACATTCAGTACTTC. Translated, it gives CASSLVSRAENIQYF.

The V and J genes are TRBV28 and TRBJ2-1; 16 nucleotides align to TRBD2. Trimming removed 9 bases from V and 9 bases from J; junction bases left unmatched: 14. The germline V gene has CDR1 MDHEN and CDR2 SYDVKM. The CDR3 length is 17 residues. In nucleotides, the CDR3 is TGTGCCAGTTCTGAGGGACTAGCGGGGGGGTATAGGTCTGAGCAGTTCTTC. This encodes CASSEGLAGGYRSEQFF.

At least ten counts were recorded for this clonotype. The chain employs TRBV6-6 and TRBJ2-1; either TRBD1 or TRBD2 may fit D (5 bases each). The CDR3 consists of 15 residues. V dropped 7 bases and J dropped 5 bases, with 18 bases sitting between them. The germline gives CDR1 MNHNY, CDR2 SVGAGI (reference sequence). Written as DNA, the CDR3 is TGTGCCAGCAAAAGGGACCAGGTGGCAAACAATGAGCAGTTCTTC. Translating it yields CASKRDQVANNEQFF.

This clonotype was seen a handful of times. This chain joins TRBV20-1 and TRBJ1-2, with D perhaps TRBD1 (5 bases). V was cut by 2 bases and J by 2 bases, with 12 bases left in between. The CDR3 has 14 residues. Per germline, CDR1 DFQATT and CDR2 SNEGSKA (reference sequence). This CDR3 is CSARRQLLNYGYTF. CDR3 DNA: TGCAGTGCTAGACGACAGCTACTCAACTATGGCTACACCTTC.